This T cell receptor beta chain was captured by sequencing in a study of CD4 T cells in relation to SARS-CoV-2 and coronaviruses. Study-wide background: PBMCs were cultured with antigen for around nine days before TCR beta sequencing. Controls used an HIV-1 Nef peptide pool or no peptide.

TCRdb's copy holds only in-frame clones and misses some; the assay was immunoSEQ multiplex PCR. The top ten hold around 12% of the sample, which has 20,000 to 25,000 clones, around 74% seen once. Note on this clone: Antigen unknown.

CD4+ T cells from unexposed donors were obtained before the COVID-19 pandemic (2011-2018). The cells were cultured for about ten days before CD4+ T cells were isolated. Trimming stripped 5 bases from V and 4 bases from J, with 11 bases between. Per the germline V gene, CDR1 is ENHRY and CDR2 is SYGVKD. The CDR3 extends over 14 amino acids. This TCR was sampled from a human donor in good health. Material: CD4+ T cells from PBMCs, cultured in vitro. The chain uses TRBV10-3 and TRBJ2-2; no firm D call. The DNA for the CDR3 is TGTGCCATCAGTAAGGGTGATGGCACCGGGGAGCTGTTTTTT. Its protein is CAISKGDGTGELFF.